These T cell receptor beta chains were read from a single sample in a study of T-cell memory formation after mild COVID-19. TCRdb re-derived calls from the 5' RACE reads in MiXCR, one entry per CDR3 protein. The sample includes 150,000 to 200,000 distinct CDR3 sequences, around 15% of them seen just once. Sequenced input: PBMCs or a T cell subset sorted from them (not recorded which). The receptors shown here come from an adult woman who had mild COVID-19 (a few samples of this study predate the infection). Cell type and time point are not known. Both conserved end residues are trimmed from each CDR3. Size values are once, few and many counts, or a class for expanded clones, and some rows have none.

j_gene,v_gene,abundance,CDR3aa
TRBJ2-7,TRBV5-1,few,ASSEGSQGHREQY
TRBJ2-2,TRBV4-3,few,ASSQEPAVNTGELF
TRBJ2-5,TRBV7-6,NA,AIVGLAGELETQY
TRBJ1-2,TRBV11-2,few,ASSLIGQGPYGYT
TRBJ2-3,TRBV29-1,few,SVEGGESQY
TRBJ1-1,TRBV6-5,NA,ASRTGHTEAF
TRBJ1-6,TRBV5-4,NA,ASSRAGTTNSPLH
TRBJ2-7,TRBV5-5,many,ASSPLARDSSYEQY
TRBJ1-1,TRBV27,NA,ASSPQGGGITEAF
TRBJ1-2,TRBV11-2,NA,ASSSLGGGYYGYT
TRBJ2-1,TRBV6-5,few,ASSYGLLYNEQF
TRBJ2-5,TRBV24-1,NA,ATASYRQGARETQY
TRBJ2-7,TRBV12-3/TRBV12-4,few,ASRTGTASYEQY
TRBJ2-7,TRBV6-5,few,ASSYLRGGYSYEQY
TRBJ2-7,TRBV6-2/TRBV6-3,many,ASSYPPGSISYEQY
TRBJ2-2,TRBV28,few,ASSPGAQGAVGELF
TRBJ2-5,TRBV20-1,few,SASSASGRDETQY
TRBJ2-2,TRBV30,NA,AWRPGQIRTGELF
TRBJ2-2,TRBV27,NA,ASSLMLGELF
TRBJ1-3,TRBV9,NA,ASSTSGDSGNTIY
TRBJ1-4,TRBV7-9,NA,ASSPTGAGEKLF
TRBJ2-7,TRBV6-6,once,ASTRGVAGVDEQY
TRBJ2-1,TRBV4-1,few,ASSQGRDLNEQF
TRBJ2-3,TRBV9,NA,ASSVGPRSRGTDTQY
TRBJ2-5,TRBV3-1,NA,ASSHLSGRAPRETQY
TRBJ2-2,TRBV4-1,few,ASSQAGVSNTGELF
TRBJ2-5,TRBV7-3,NA,ASSLAHRGETQY
TRBJ2-5,TRBV29-1,NA,STSSGGGETQY
TRBJ1-1,TRBV12-5,few,ASGLQGTSTEAF
TRBJ2-1,TRBV3-1,NA,ASSQDWINEQF
TRBJ2-7,TRBV12-3/TRBV12-4,NA,ARSGGASYEQY
TRBJ1-1,TRBV7-9,NA,ASSPTSPGNEAF
TRBJ2-2,TRBV5-1,few,ASRIGVDTGELF
TRBJ2-7,TRBV27,NA,ASSFEPGQGPYEQY
TRBJ2-3,TRBV19,few,ASKLAGLTDTQY
TRBJ2-2,TRBV15,few,ATSRDPGLRTGELF
TRBJ2-5,TRBV5-1,NA,ASSPGGLAPNVETQY
TRBJ1-2,TRBV6-6,NA,ASSYPSLEWTSNGYT
TRBJ2-7,TRBV13,NA,ASSLMGQGAYEQY
TRBJ2-3,TRBV6-2/TRBV6-3,NA,ASSFPLSRRTDTQY
TRBJ1-1,TRBV29-1,NA,SVEVGVNTEAF
TRBJ1-1,TRBV6-2/TRBV6-3,NA,ASKWGTANTEAF
TRBJ2-2,TRBV5-1,few,ASNPGDTGELF